The 19 T cell receptor beta chains listed next were all sequenced from one sample in a study of tumour-infiltrating T cells in Burkitt lymphoma. Assay used: immunoSEQ multiplex PCR; TCRdb lists only in-frame clones, some missing. Among 14,000 or so clones listed, more than 60% were seen once. Sequenced material: tumor tissue. Receptors were obtained from a human donor with diffuse large B-cell lymphoma.

A word on this clone: One end of the junction fails to match germline, which may point to a read error. This chain uses TRBV5-8 with TRBJ2-1; D gene ambiguous. This CDR3 has 11 amino acids. The V gene's germline CDR1 is SGHTS and CDR2 YDEGEE. The CDR3 DNA reads TGTGCCAGCAGCCTTCCTGCGGAGCGGTTCTTC. Protein product: CASSLPAERFF.

The chain combines TRBV6-9 with TRBJ2-5; a possible D gene is TRBD2 (5 bases). V lost 6 bases and J lost 2, with 16 bases in between. Germline V gene sequence: CDR1 MNHGY, CDR2 SVAAGI. There are 15 residues in the CDR3. This CDR3 reads CASSALRGQQETQYF. DNA for the CDR3: TGTGCCAGCAGCGCACTCAGAGGGCAGCAAGAGACCCAGTACTTC.

The CDR3 region is CASSIRGIGGETQYF. CDR3 nucleotides: TGTGCCAGTAGTATTAGAGGGATAGGGGGAGAGACCCAGTACTTC. This chain uses TRBV19 with TRBJ2-5; perhaps TRBD1 as D (6 bases). The CDR3 totals 15 residues. Trimming pared 3 bases from V and 4 bases from J, leaving 15 bases between. Germline CDR1 and CDR2: LNHDA and SQIVND (reference sequence).

By share of the sample, this clone is medium-sized. The chain has TRBV2 and TRBJ1-2; the D gene is possibly TRBD1 (6 bases). Germline V CDR1 and CDR2: SNHLY, FYNNEI. Trimming took 0 bases from V and 8 from J, leaving 19 bases between them. The CDR3 runs 16 residues. The CDR3 bases are TGTGCCAGCAGTGAAGCGCTATTGGGGGCAGGGGAAGGCTACACCTTC. This translates into CASSEALLGAGEGYTF.

The chain links TRBV5-6 to TRBJ1-1, with D hard to call. The germline CDR1 and CDR2 sequences are SGHDT and YYEEEE. The V end was cut by 4 bases, the J end by 1 base, with 8 bases between. The CDR3 loop spans 13 amino acids. The CDR3 DNA reads as TGTGCCAGCAGCCCCCACGGGAACACTGAAGCTTTCTTT. This sequence encodes CASSPHGNTEAFF.

The chain is built from TRBV14 and TRBJ1-1, with 9 bases fitting TRBD1. V was pared by 3 bases and J by 4 bases, with 3 bases of the junction left unmatched. Germline CDR1 SGHDN, CDR2 FVKESK. The CDR3 has 14 amino acids. The CDR3, as DNA: TGTGCCAGCAGCCAGACAGGGGGAGGCACTGAAGCTTTCTTT. This sequence encodes CASSQTGGGTEAFF.

CDR3 coding DNA: TGTGCCACTAGGCAGGACAGCCGGTTCACTGAAGCTTTCTTT. This encodes CATRQDSRFTEAFF. The genes are TRBV15 and TRBJ1-1, with a weak D call TRBD1 (6 bases). Trimming took 9 bases from V and 4 from J, leaving 18 bases between them. Germline loops: CDR1 LNHNV, CDR2 YYDKDF (reference sequence). This CDR3 spans 14 amino acids.

The chain carries TRBV7-8 and TRBJ2-7, with 7 bases fitting TRBD1. The V gene end was trimmed by 2 bases and the J gene end by 3 bases; junction bases not matched to a gene: 13. Germline values: CDR1 SGHVS, CDR2 FQNEAQ. The length of the CDR3 is 17 residues. CDR3 coding DNA: TGTGCCAGCAGCTTAACCCCTTGGACAGGAAGCTACTACGAGCAGTACTTC. It codes for CASSLTPWTGSYYEQYF.

The chain recombines TRBV7-6 with TRBJ2-7; 9 bases fit TRBD1. The V segment lost 4 bases and the J segment 6 bases; nucleotides outside the gene matches: 7. This CDR3 contains 14 residues. Germline loops: CDR1 SGHVS, CDR2 FNYEAQ. The CDR3 DNA sequence: TGTGCCAGCAGCTCCGGACAGGGGTTGGGCGAGCAGTACTTC. It encodes CASSSGQGLGEQYF.

The chain links TRBV11-1 to TRBJ2-3, with 14 bases lining up with TRBD2. Looked up from germline, CDR1 is SGHAT and CDR2 is FQDESV (reference sequence). The CDR3 is 16 amino acids. J was trimmed by 6 bases and V by 5 bases; bases with no gene match: 7. The CDR3 is CASSPRLAGGRDTQYF. Written as DNA, the CDR3 is TGTGCCAGCAGCCCCCGACTAGCGGGAGGGAGGGATACGCAGTATTTT.

This clone was counted a single time. The genes are TRBV10-3 and TRBJ1-2, with TRBD1 identical over 8 bases. Germline CDR1 reads ENHRY; CDR2 reads SYGVKD. With 4 bases clipped from V and 2 bases from J, the junction kept 6 bases outside the gene matches. The CDR3 sequence is 15 residues long. The CDR3 loop reads CAISAQGAGNYGYTF. The CDR3 nucleotides are TGTGCCATCAGTGCCCAGGGGGCCGGGAACTATGGCTACACCTTC.

This chain connects TRBV5-1 to TRBJ1-1, with TRBD1 matching over 7 bases. CDR1 and CDR2 from the germline V gene are SGHRS and YFSETQ. The CDR3 consists of 17 residues. The V segment lost 3 bases and the J segment 3 bases; nucleotides outside the gene matches: 14. In nucleotides, the CDR3 is TGCGCCAGCAGCTCCCTTGACAGGGCCTATACGGACACTGAAGCTTTCTTT. As protein: CASSSLDRAYTDTEAFF.

The rearrangement joins TRBV27 to TRBJ2-7, with 11 bases identical to TRBD2. The CDR3 extends over 13 amino acids. Germline values: CDR1 MNHEY, CDR2 SMNVEV (reference sequence). V lost 10 bases to trimming and J lost 12 bases; unmatched junction nucleotides: 14. Here the CDR3 reads CANQESIAGGLYV. The CDR3 bases are TGTGCCAACCAAGAGTCTATAGCGGGAGGGCTGTACGTC.

The rearrangement joins TRBV5-4 to TRBJ2-3, with TRBD2 matching 8 bases. Per the germline V gene, CDR1 is SGHNT and CDR2 is YYREEE (reference sequence). The V and J ends lost 10 bases and 6 bases, in that order; junction bases with no gene match: 13. This CDR3 is built from 14 residues. CDR3 residues: CAVVAAGDGDTQYF. The CDR3 nucleotides read TGTGCCGTAGTAGCAGCGGGAGACGGGGATACGCAGTATTTT. Variable domain in full (rest from reference TRBV5-4 and TRBJ2-3): ETGVTQSPTHLIKTRGQQVTLRCSSQSGHNTVSWYQQALGQGPQFIFQYYREEENGRGNFPPRFSGLQFPNYSSELNVNALELDDSALYLCAVVAAGDGDTQYFGPGTRLTVL.

The V call is TRBV5-8, the J call TRBJ2-3; 16 bases map to TRBD2. Looked up from germline, CDR1 is SGHTS and CDR2 is YDEGEE. This CDR3 is 18 amino acids long. Trimming cost V 0 bases and J 2 bases; bases outside gene matches: 3. The CDR3 coding sequence is TGTGCCAGCAGCTTGGTGGGACTAGCGGGAGGGCCCACAGATACGCAGTATTTT. Amino acid sequence: CASSLVGLAGGPTDTQYF. Based on the CDR3 plus reference TRBV5-8 and TRBJ2-3, the full variable domain is EAGVTQSPTHLIKTRGQQATLRCSPISGHTSVYWYQQALGLGLQFLLWYDEGEERNRGNFPPRFSGRQFPNYSSELNVNALELEDSALYLCASSLVGLAGGPTDTQYFGPGTRLTVL.

The V gene is TRBV6-1, the J gene TRBJ2-3; D is uncertain. CDR3 length: 12 residues. Trimming stripped 3 bases from V and 4 bases from J, with 5 bases between. CDR1 and CDR2 (germline): MNHNS, SASEGT. CDR3 residues: CASSESADTQYF. In nucleotides, the CDR3 is TGTGCCAGCAGTGAGTCGGCAGATACGCAGTATTTT.

The gene calls are TRBV10-3 and TRBJ2-5, with D maybe TRBD2 (6 bases). The CDR3 consists of 15 residues. The V gene lost 10 bases and the J gene lost 4 bases, with 22 bases spanning the gap. Per germline, CDR1 ENHRY and CDR2 SYGVKD. The CDR3 DNA sequence: TGTGCCACCGCCTATACGGGAGAAATGGCAGAGACCCAGTACTTC. It encodes CATAYTGEMAETQYF.

This clone was recorded a few times. The chain joins TRBV15 to TRBJ2-5; D assignment may be TRBD1 or TRBD2 (5 bases each). The V gene lost 5 bases and the J gene lost 5 bases, with 12 bases spanning the gap. CDR3 length: 13 amino acids. The germline gives CDR1 LNHNV, CDR2 YYDKDF (reference sequence). Here the CDR3 DNA reads TGTGCCACCAGCCCAACTTGGGGGGAGACCCAGTACTTC. Translation: CATSPTWGETQYF.

The V gene is TRBV2, the J gene TRBJ2-7, with 7 bases fitting TRBD1. CDR3 size: 12 residues. Germline trimming cut 5 bases from V and 6 bases from J; bases unmatched to any gene: 4. The germline gives CDR1 SNHLY, CDR2 FYNNEI. The CDR3 reads CASSPTGAEQYV. The CDR3 region has the DNA TGTGCCAGCAGTCCAACAGGGGCCGAGCAGTACGTC.